These T cell receptor beta chains were read from a single sample in a study of Tregs in tolerant kidney transplant recipients. Data came from immunoSEQ multiplex PCR; TCRdb stores just in-frame clones and leaves some out. The sample has 92,000 or so clones, just over 90% seen once. The sample taken for sequencing was CD8+ T cells from blood. All receptors derive from a human donor in good health. Each CDR3 is given with its conserved first and last residue. The order of the fields is CDR3 protein, CDR3 DNA, V gene, D gene, clone size, J gene. A D gene is named only where the DNA matches it firmly. Clone size appears in some rows only: once, few, many, or a class for an expanded clone.

CASQAGDRGNQPQHF TGTGCCAGCCAAGCAGGAGACAGGGGCAATCAGCCCCAGCATTTT TRBV7-9 TRBD1 NA TRBJ1-5
CASSVGTEFSEQYF TGTGCCAGCAGTGTAGGGACCGAATTTTCCGAGCAGTACTTC TRBV27 NA NA TRBJ2-7
CASSYRTGDNEQFF TGTGCCAGCAGTTACAGGACAGGGGACAATGAGCAGTTCTTC TRBV6-5 TRBD1 NA TRBJ2-1
CAISGPGTSGREYEQYF TGTGCCATCAGTGGCCCCGGGACTAGCGGGAGGGAATACGAGCAGTACTTC TRBV10-3 TRBD2 NA TRBJ2-7
CASSVEGAGGPGETQYF TGTGCCAGCAGCGTAGAGGGAGCGGGGGGGCCAGGAGAGACCCAGTACTTC TRBV9 TRBD2 NA TRBJ2-5
CAWGAPSGSYNSPLHF TGTGCCTGGGGGGCCCCTTCCGGCTCCTATAATTCACCCCTCCACTTT TRBV30 NA once TRBJ1-6
CASSIAVRTEAFF TGTGCCAGTAGTATAGCCGTCCGGACTGAAGCTTTCTTT TRBV19 NA NA TRBJ1-1
CASSPSASGDYEQYF TGTGCCAGCAGTCCTTCGGCTAGCGGGGACTACGAGCAGTACTTC TRBV28 TRBD2 NA TRBJ2-7
CAWSLLDRAGRYGYTF TGTGCCTGGAGTCTCCTCGACAGGGCCGGTCGGTATGGCTACACCTTC TRBV30 TRBD1 NA TRBJ1-2
CASSGLGPTAGELFF TGTGCCAGCAGCGGGTTAGGGCCCACGGCCGGGGAGCTGTTTTTT TRBV4-2 NA NA TRBJ2-2
CASSLVLANLFYEQYF TGTGCCAGCAGCTTGGTTCTCGCTAATCTCTTCTACGAGCAGTACTTC TRBV5-5 NA NA TRBJ2-7
CASSPTGGYGYTF TGTGCCAGCAGCCCCACGGGGGGCTATGGCTACACCTTC TRBV6-1 NA once TRBJ1-2
CASDPWGNSYEQYF TGTGCCAGCGATCCCTGGGGAAACTCCTACGAGCAGTACTTC TRBV6-5 NA NA TRBJ2-7
CATRGEGRSSYNEQFF TGTGCCACCAGGGGAGAGGGGAGAAGCTCCTACAATGAGCAGTTCTTC TRBV15 NA NA TRBJ2-1
CASSHQDSLKYF TGTGCCAGCAGTCACCAGGACAGCCTAAAGTACTTC TRBV5-6 NA once TRBJ2-5
CTSSLGHNQPQHF TGCACCAGCAGCCTCGGGCATAATCAGCCCCAGCATTTT TRBV1 NA once TRBJ1-5
CASSPDRGRYNEQFF TGTGCCAGTAGTCCTGACAGGGGGCGGTACAATGAGCAGTTCTTC TRBV19 TRBD1 NA TRBJ2-1
CASSYADGSSGNTIYF TGTGCCAGCAGTTACGCCGACGGAAGCTCTGGAAACACCATATATTTT TRBV6-5 NA NA TRBJ1-3
CASSHWIAGGTNEQFF TGTGCCAGCAGCCATTGGATAGCGGGGGGTACTAATGAGCAGTTCTTC TRBV13 TRBD2 NA TRBJ2-1
CASGLVFTASSPLHF TGTGCTAGTGGTTTGGTTTTCACGGCCAGTTCACCCCTCCACTTT TRBV12-5 NA few TRBJ1-6
CATSASKGQPQHF TGTGCCACCAGCGCGAGTAAGGGCCAGCCCCAGCATTTT TRBV15 NA NA TRBJ1-5
CASSYSTPYSGANVLTF TGTGCCAGCAGTTACTCGACACCCTACTCTGGGGCCAACGTCCTGACTTTC TRBV6-4 NA NA TRBJ2-6